This TCR beta chain was sequenced in a study of blood T cell repertoires in COVID-19. Generated by immunoSEQ multiplex PCR, the TCRdb table keeps only in-frame clones and is missing some. The table has about 170,000 clones, 79% seen once; the top ten hold around a fifth. Germline V lookup: CDR1 MNHEY, CDR2 SMNVEV (reference sequence). The CDR3 length is 16 residues. V was shortened by 6 bases and J by 4 bases, with 19 bases between the two germline ends. This receptor was identified in a woman aged 70 to 79 in a cohort exposed to, infected with or recovered from COVID-19 (not recorded which). The sequenced sample consisted of PBMCs or T cells enriched from blood (not recorded which). V usage is TRBV27 and J usage is TRBJ2-1, with no clear D. CDR3: CASSLRGGSGYNEQFF. CDR3 DNA: TGTGCCAGCAGCCTACGTGGCGGATCCGGGTACAATGAGCAGTTCTTC.